This T cell receptor beta chain was recovered during a study of cytomegalovirus exposure and HLA in healthy donors. General study results and limits: Cytomegalovirus association was listed for 170 or so TCR beta chains.

The donors were in the approximately 120-subject validation cohort; that cohort was separate from the roughly 700-subject first cohort. The CDR3 contains 13 residues. Trimming shortened V by 6 bases and J by 2 bases, and 9 bases separated the two germline ends. Germline assignment: CDR1 MRHNA and CDR2 SNTAGT. Sequenced by immunoSEQ multiplex PCR; TCRdb stores in-frame clones only, minus some. The sample lists over 250,000 clones, around 90% occurring once. With regard to this clone: Its antigen is unknown.

The TCR comes from a woman aged 30 to 39 in good health and CMV-seropositive. Sequencing used PBMCs. The chain joins TRBV6-4 to TRBJ2-3; D is tentatively TRBD1 or TRBD2 (6 bases each). The CDR3 DNA reads as TGTGCCAGCAGGCGGGACACCACAGATACGCAGTATTTT. This encodes CASRRDTTDTQYF.